The rows below give T cell receptor beta chains drawn from one sample of a study of T cells after yellow fever vaccination. TCRdb passed the 5' RACE reads through MiXCR, listing each CDR3 protein once. The data contain 100,000 to 150,000 distinct CDR3 sequences, more than 6.5% of them singletons. This material consisted of CD4+ T cells sorted from PBMCs, taken more than 8 days after the first yellow fever vaccination. These TCRs come from a man between 18 and 35 years old who received the YFV17D yellow fever vaccine. Each CDR3 is given with its conserved first and last residue. The order of the fields is clone size, V gene, J gene, D gene, CDR3 DNA, CDR3 protein. The D gene is left open where the match is weak. For some rows the clone size is stated as once, few or many, or as a class when expanded; others skip it.

clone_size: few; v_call: TRBV5-4; j_call: TRBJ2-5; d_call: -; cdr3_nt: TGTGCCAGCAGCCTGGACCCAACAGTACTAAGAGAGACCCAGTACTTC; cdr3_aa: CASSLDPTVLRETQYF
clone_size: many; v_call: TRBV4-3; j_call: TRBJ1-2; d_call: -; cdr3_nt: TGCGCCAGCAGCCAAGATGTTGGCCATGGCTACACCTTC; cdr3_aa: CASSQDVGHGYTF
clone_size: -; v_call: TRBV7-8; j_call: TRBJ2-7; d_call: -; cdr3_nt: TGTGCCAGCAGCTTACTTTTCAACTACGAGCAGTACTTC; cdr3_aa: CASSLLFNYEQYF
clone_size: -; v_call: TRBV19; j_call: TRBJ2-1; d_call: TRBD2; cdr3_nt: TGTGCCAGTAGTTTGCGCCGGGGACTAGCGGCTTACAATGAGCAGTTCTTC; cdr3_aa: CASSLRRGLAAYNEQFF
clone_size: many; v_call: TRBV6-5; j_call: TRBJ1-1; d_call: TRBD1; cdr3_nt: TGTGCCAGCAGTTACTCGATGGGTGGGACAGCGATCAACACTGAAGCTTTCTTT; cdr3_aa: CASSYSMGGTAINTEAFF
clone_size: many; v_call: TRBV7-3; j_call: TRBJ2-1; d_call: TRBD2; cdr3_nt: TGTGCCAGCAGCAAGCGGGGGGGGACGAATGAGCAGTTCTTC; cdr3_aa: CASSKRGGTNEQFF
clone_size: many; v_call: TRBV5-1; j_call: TRBJ2-5; d_call: TRBD2; cdr3_nt: TGCGCCAGCAGCTTGGGACTAGCGGACCCTCTACGAGAGACCCAGTACTTC; cdr3_aa: CASSLGLADPLRETQYF
clone_size: many; v_call: TRBV20-1; j_call: TRBJ1-1; d_call: -; cdr3_nt: TGCAGTGCTAGGTGGATTATCTCTGAAGCTTTCTTT; cdr3_aa: CSARWIISEAFF
clone_size: few; v_call: TRBV6-2/TRBV6-3; j_call: TRBJ2-3; d_call: -; cdr3_nt: TGTGCCAGCAGTCCCTCTCGGTCCCGATCCCTAGATACGCAGTATTTT; cdr3_aa: CASSPSRSRSLDTQYF
clone_size: many; v_call: TRBV5-1; j_call: TRBJ2-2; d_call: TRBD2; cdr3_nt: TGCGCCAGCAGCTTGAATGAGGGACTAGCCTCGAACACCGGGGAGCTGTTTTTT; cdr3_aa: CASSLNEGLASNTGELFF
clone_size: many; v_call: TRBV10-2; j_call: TRBJ1-4; d_call: -; cdr3_nt: TGCGCCAGCAGTGATCCCGAGTTTAATGAAAAACTGTTTTTT; cdr3_aa: CASSDPEFNEKLFF
clone_size: many; v_call: TRBV6-1; j_call: TRBJ2-5; d_call: TRBD2; cdr3_nt: TGTGCCAGCAGTGCCAACCCGACTAGCGGTTTTCAAGAGACCCAGTACTTC; cdr3_aa: CASSANPTSGFQETQYF
clone_size: few; v_call: TRBV7-9; j_call: TRBJ1-5; d_call: -; cdr3_nt: TGTGCCAGCAGCGTCGGGAAGGGAACGGGGATCGGCCAGCCCCAGCATTTT; cdr3_aa: CASSVGKGTGIGQPQHF
clone_size: -; v_call: TRBV2; j_call: TRBJ1-2; d_call: TRBD1; cdr3_nt: TGTGCCAGCAGACGGGGGACAGGGGGCTACGTCTATGGCTACACCTTC; cdr3_aa: CASRRGTGGYVYGYTF
clone_size: many; v_call: TRBV6-5; j_call: TRBJ1-6; d_call: -; cdr3_nt: TGTGCCAGCAGTTACACAGGGAGTTCACCCCTCCACTTT; cdr3_aa: CASSYTGSSPLHF
clone_size: many; v_call: TRBV6-6; j_call: TRBJ2-1; d_call: TRBD2; cdr3_nt: TGTGCCATTGGGGCTAGCGGGGGTGGTGAGCAGTTCTTC; cdr3_aa: CAIGASGGGEQFF
clone_size: many; v_call: TRBV9; j_call: TRBJ2-3; d_call: -; cdr3_nt: TGTGCCAGCAGCGTACTGGGCCCAGGCACAGATACGCAGTATTTT; cdr3_aa: CASSVLGPGTDTQYF
clone_size: many; v_call: TRBV7-9; j_call: TRBJ2-2; d_call: -; cdr3_nt: TGTGCCAGCAGCCTGACTAGTTCGGTCACCGGGGAGCTGTTTTTT; cdr3_aa: CASSLTSSVTGELFF
clone_size: many; v_call: TRBV7-2; j_call: TRBJ2-5; d_call: TRBD1; cdr3_nt: TGTGCCAGCAGCTCCCTGGACAGGGCCGAGACCCAGTACTTC; cdr3_aa: CASSSLDRAETQYF
clone_size: many; v_call: TRBV2; j_call: TRBJ2-2; d_call: -; cdr3_nt: TGTGCCAGCGCGGAGCTCACCGGGGAGCTGTTTTTT; cdr3_aa: CASAELTGELFF
clone_size: many; v_call: TRBV6-5; j_call: TRBJ1-2; d_call: -; cdr3_nt: TGTGCCAGCAGTTACTCTCAGGGACGGGTTCATGGCTACACCTTC; cdr3_aa: CASSYSQGRVHGYTF
clone_size: many; v_call: TRBV4-3; j_call: TRBJ2-3; d_call: TRBD2; cdr3_nt: TGCGCCAGCAGTCAGGCGCGAGCGGGGACCAGCACAGATACGCAGTATTTT; cdr3_aa: CASSQARAGTSTDTQYF
clone_size: many; v_call: TRBV3-1; j_call: TRBJ2-3; d_call: -; cdr3_nt: TGTGCCAGCAGCCAACAAACGGGAAATACGCAGTATTTT; cdr3_aa: CASSQQTGNTQYF
clone_size: many; v_call: TRBV12-3/TRBV12-4; j_call: TRBJ2-1; d_call: TRBD1; cdr3_nt: TGTGCCAGCAGGGGGACAGGGTGGGGTGAGCAGTTCTTC; cdr3_aa: CASRGTGWGEQFF
clone_size: -; v_call: TRBV5-1; j_call: TRBJ1-2; d_call: -; cdr3_nt: TGCGCCAGCAGCCCGGGGGGAAGCCTTAACTATGGCTACACCTTC; cdr3_aa: CASSPGGSLNYGYTF
clone_size: many; v_call: TRBV25-1; j_call: TRBJ2-5; d_call: TRBD1; cdr3_nt: TGTGCCAGCAGTCAGCCGACAGGGGGCGGAGAGACCCAGTACTTC; cdr3_aa: CASSQPTGGGETQYF
clone_size: many; v_call: TRBV18; j_call: TRBJ2-3; d_call: TRBD2; cdr3_nt: TGTGCCAGCTCACCACCGGGGACTAGCGGCACAGATACGCAGTATTTT; cdr3_aa: CASSPPGTSGTDTQYF
clone_size: many; v_call: TRBV13; j_call: TRBJ2-5; d_call: TRBD1; cdr3_nt: TGTGCCAGCAGCTGGACAGGGGGCGATGAGACCCAGTACTTC; cdr3_aa: CASSWTGGDETQYF
clone_size: few; v_call: TRBV5-6; j_call: TRBJ2-2; d_call: -; cdr3_nt: TGTGCCAGCAGCTTGGGGACGGGGACCGGGGAGCTGTTTTTT; cdr3_aa: CASSLGTGTGELFF
clone_size: -; v_call: TRBV3-1; j_call: TRBJ2-7; d_call: -; cdr3_nt: TGTGCCAGCTGCCAAGGTGTTGTGACTACCTACGAGCAGTACTTC; cdr3_aa: CASCQGVVTTYEQYF
clone_size: many; v_call: TRBV25-1; j_call: TRBJ1-1; d_call: TRBD1; cdr3_nt: TGTGCCAGCAGTGCCCTGACAGGGGTGGATGAAGCTTTCTTT; cdr3_aa: CASSALTGVDEAFF
clone_size: many; v_call: TRBV15; j_call: TRBJ1-2; d_call: TRBD1; cdr3_nt: TGTGCCACCAGCAGAGGGGACAGAAACTATGGCTACACCTTC; cdr3_aa: CATSRGDRNYGYTF
clone_size: many; v_call: TRBV18; j_call: TRBJ2-5; d_call: -; cdr3_nt: TGTGCCAGCTCACCTCCGGACAGACAAGAGACCCAGTACTTC; cdr3_aa: CASSPPDRQETQYF
clone_size: many; v_call: TRBV5-1; j_call: TRBJ2-2; d_call: -; cdr3_nt: TGCGCCAGCAGCCCCCCGACCTACACGGGGGAGCTGTTTTTT; cdr3_aa: CASSPPTYTGELFF
clone_size: many; v_call: TRBV20-1; j_call: TRBJ2-7; d_call: -; cdr3_nt: TGCAGTGCTAGCCCCGAATACGAGCAGTACTTC; cdr3_aa: CSASPEYEQYF
clone_size: -; v_call: TRBV7-2; j_call: TRBJ1-5; d_call: TRBD1; cdr3_nt: TGTGCCAGCAGCGCAACTCATCGAGGGGGCGGTCAGCCCCAGCATTTT; cdr3_aa: CASSATHRGGGQPQHF
clone_size: many; v_call: TRBV5-1; j_call: TRBJ2-1; d_call: TRBD1; cdr3_nt: TGCGCCAGCAGCTCCGGGACAGGGAACAATGAGCAGTTCTTC; cdr3_aa: CASSSGTGNNEQFF
clone_size: many; v_call: TRBV11-2; j_call: TRBJ2-7; d_call: -; cdr3_nt: TGTGCCAGCAGCTTAGTTGGACTCCCCGAGCAGTACTTC; cdr3_aa: CASSLVGLPEQYF
clone_size: many; v_call: TRBV4-1; j_call: TRBJ1-6; d_call: TRBD1; cdr3_nt: TGCGCCAGCAGCCAATCCTACTCGCGACAGGGTGGAAAATCACCCCTCCACTTT; cdr3_aa: CASSQSYSRQGGKSPLHF